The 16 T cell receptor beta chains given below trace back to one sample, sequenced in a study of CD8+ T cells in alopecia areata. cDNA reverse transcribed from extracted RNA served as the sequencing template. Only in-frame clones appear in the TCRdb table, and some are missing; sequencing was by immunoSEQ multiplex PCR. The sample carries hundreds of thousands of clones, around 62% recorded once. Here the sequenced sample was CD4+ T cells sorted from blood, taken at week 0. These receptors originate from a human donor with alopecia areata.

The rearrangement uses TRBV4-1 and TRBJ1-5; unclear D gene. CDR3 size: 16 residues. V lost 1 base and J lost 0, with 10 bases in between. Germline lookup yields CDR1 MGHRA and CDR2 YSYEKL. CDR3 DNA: TGCGCCAGCAGCCAAGGCGGGGTGAATAGCAATCAGCCCCAGCATTTT. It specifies CASSQGGVNSNQPQHF.

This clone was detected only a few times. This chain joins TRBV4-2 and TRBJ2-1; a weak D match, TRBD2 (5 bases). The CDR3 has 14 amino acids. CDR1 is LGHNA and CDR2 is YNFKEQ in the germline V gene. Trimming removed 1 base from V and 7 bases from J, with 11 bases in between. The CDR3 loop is CASSQGDSDNEQFF. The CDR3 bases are TGTGCCAGCAGCCAAGGTGATAGCGATAATGAGCAGTTCTTC.

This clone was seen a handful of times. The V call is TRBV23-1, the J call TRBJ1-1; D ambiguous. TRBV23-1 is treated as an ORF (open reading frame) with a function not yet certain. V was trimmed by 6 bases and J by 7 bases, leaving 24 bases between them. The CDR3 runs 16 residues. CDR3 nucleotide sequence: TGCGCCAGCAGCTCCTCATTAGGCCATGAATCAGGTGAAGCTTTCTTT. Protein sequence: CASSSSLGHESGEAFF.

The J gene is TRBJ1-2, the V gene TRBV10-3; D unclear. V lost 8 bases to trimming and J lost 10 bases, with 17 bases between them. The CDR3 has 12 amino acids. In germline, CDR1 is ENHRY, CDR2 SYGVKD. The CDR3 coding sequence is TGTGCCATCGGACGGGAAGTGGTCGACTACACCTTC. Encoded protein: CAIGREVVDYTF.

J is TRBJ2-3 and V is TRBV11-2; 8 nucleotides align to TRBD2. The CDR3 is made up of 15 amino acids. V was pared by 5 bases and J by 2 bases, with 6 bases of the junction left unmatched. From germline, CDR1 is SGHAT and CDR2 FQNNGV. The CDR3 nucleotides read TGTGCCAGCAGCAAGGGGACTAGATCCACAGATACGCAGTATTTT. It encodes CASSKGTRSTDTQYF.

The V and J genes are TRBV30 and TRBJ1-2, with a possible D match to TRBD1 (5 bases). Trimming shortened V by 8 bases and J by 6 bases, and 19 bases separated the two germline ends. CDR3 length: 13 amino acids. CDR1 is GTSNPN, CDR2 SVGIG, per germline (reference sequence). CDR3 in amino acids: CARQKGVLDGYTF. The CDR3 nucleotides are TGTGCCCGCCAAAAAGGGGTTCTGGATGGCTACACCTTC.

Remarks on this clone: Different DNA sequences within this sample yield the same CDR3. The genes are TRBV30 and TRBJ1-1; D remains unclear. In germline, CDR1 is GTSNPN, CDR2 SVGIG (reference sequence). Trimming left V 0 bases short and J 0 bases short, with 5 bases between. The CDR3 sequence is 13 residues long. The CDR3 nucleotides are TGTGCCTGGAGTGTTTTAGTGAACACTGAAGCTTTCTTT. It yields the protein CAWSVLVNTEAFF.

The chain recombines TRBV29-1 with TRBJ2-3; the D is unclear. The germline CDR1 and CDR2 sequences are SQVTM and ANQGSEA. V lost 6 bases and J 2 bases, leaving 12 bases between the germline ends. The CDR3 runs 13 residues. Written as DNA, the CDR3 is TGCAGCGTGCGGCGGTCTAACACAGATACGCAGTATTTT. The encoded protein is CSVRRSNTDTQYF.

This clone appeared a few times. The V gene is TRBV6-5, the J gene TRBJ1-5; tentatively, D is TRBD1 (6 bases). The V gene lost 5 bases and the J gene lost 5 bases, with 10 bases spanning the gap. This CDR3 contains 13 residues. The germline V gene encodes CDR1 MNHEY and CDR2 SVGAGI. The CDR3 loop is CASSPGHYQPQHF. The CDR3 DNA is TGTGCCAGCAGTCCGGGACATTATCAGCCCCAGCATTTT.

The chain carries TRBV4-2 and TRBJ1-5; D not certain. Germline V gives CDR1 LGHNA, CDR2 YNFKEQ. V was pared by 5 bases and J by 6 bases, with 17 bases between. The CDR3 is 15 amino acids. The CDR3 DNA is TGTGCCAGCAGCACGACTCAGGCGGTAAGTCAGCCCCAGCATTTT. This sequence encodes CASSTTQAVSQPQHF.

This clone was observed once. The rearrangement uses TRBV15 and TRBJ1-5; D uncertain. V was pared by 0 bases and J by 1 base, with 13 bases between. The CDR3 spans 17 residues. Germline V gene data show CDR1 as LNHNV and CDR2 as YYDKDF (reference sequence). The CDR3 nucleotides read TGTGCCACCAGCAGAGATTATCGCCGCGCCAGCAATCAGCCCCAGCATTTT. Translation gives CATSRDYRRASNQPQHF.

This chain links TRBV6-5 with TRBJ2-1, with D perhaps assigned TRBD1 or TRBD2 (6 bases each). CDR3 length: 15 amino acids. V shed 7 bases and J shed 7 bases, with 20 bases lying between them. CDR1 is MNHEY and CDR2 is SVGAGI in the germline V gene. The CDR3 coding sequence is TGTGCCAGCAACCTTGGGCAAGGAGGGGGTAATGAGCAGTTCTTC. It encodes CASNLGQGGGNEQFF.

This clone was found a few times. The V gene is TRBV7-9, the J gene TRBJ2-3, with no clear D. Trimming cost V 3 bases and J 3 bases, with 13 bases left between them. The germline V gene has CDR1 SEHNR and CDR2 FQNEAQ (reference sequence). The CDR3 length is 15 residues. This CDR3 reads CASSFGSTETDTQYF. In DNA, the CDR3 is TGTGCCAGCAGCTTTGGGTCAACCGAGACAGATACGCAGTATTTT. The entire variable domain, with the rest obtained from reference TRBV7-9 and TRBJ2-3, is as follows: DTGVSQNPRHKITKRGQNVTFRCDPISEHNRLYWYRQTLGQGPEFLTYFQNEAQLEKSRLLSDRFSAERPKGSFSTLEIQRTEQGDSAMYLCASSFGSTETDTQYFGPGTRLTVL.

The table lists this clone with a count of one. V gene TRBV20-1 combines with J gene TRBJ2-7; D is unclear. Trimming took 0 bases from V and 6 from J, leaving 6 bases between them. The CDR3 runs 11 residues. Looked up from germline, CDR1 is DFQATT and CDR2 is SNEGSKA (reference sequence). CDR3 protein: CSAREGVEQYF. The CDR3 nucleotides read TGCAGTGCTAGAGAGGGTGTCGAGCAGTACTTC.

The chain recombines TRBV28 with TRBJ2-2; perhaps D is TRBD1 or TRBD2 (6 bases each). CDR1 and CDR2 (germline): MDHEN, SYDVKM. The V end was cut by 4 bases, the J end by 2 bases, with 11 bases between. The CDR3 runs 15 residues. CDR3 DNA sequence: TGTGCCAGCAGTTCCCCCGGGGGCAACACCGGGGAGCTGTTTTTT. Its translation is CASSSPGGNTGELFF.

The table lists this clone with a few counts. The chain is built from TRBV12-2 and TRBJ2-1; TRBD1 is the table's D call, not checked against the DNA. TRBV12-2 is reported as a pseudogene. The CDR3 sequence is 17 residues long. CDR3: CASRAWDSPSSYNEQFF. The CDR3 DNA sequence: TGTGCAAGTCGCGCATGGGACAGTCCATCTTCCTACAATGAGCAGTTCTTC.